This T cell receptor beta chain was captured in a study of blood T cell repertoires in COVID-19. Turning to the study itself: The United States, Italy and Spain supplied acute and convalescent COVID-19 samples. PBMCs, B-cell-depleted T cells, or T cells provided the cDNA or gDNA that made up the material.

V was clipped by 4 bases and J by 2 bases; unmatched bases: 4. CDR3 length: 15 residues. Germline V gene lookup returns CDR1 MNHEY and CDR2 SVGAGI. In the source study's methods: Researchers report that nucleated cell counts were estimated from reference gene primer amplification. TCRdb's table, derived via immunoSEQ multiplex PCR, lists solely in-frame clones and lacks some. The D gene and trimming were derived from the DNA, and the V and J assignments and clone size from that table. The repertoire has about 230,000 clones, approximately 83% of them found once; the top ten carry less than 7.5%. V gene TRBV6-5 combines with J gene TRBJ2-5; 10 bases fit TRBD2. The TCR was taken from a woman aged 45-59 years with acute or convalescent COVID-19. Input material: peripheral blood. CDR3 region: CASSWELAGQETQYF. CDR3 coding DNA: TGTGCCAGCAGTTGGGAACTAGCGGGACAAGAGACCCAGTACTTC.